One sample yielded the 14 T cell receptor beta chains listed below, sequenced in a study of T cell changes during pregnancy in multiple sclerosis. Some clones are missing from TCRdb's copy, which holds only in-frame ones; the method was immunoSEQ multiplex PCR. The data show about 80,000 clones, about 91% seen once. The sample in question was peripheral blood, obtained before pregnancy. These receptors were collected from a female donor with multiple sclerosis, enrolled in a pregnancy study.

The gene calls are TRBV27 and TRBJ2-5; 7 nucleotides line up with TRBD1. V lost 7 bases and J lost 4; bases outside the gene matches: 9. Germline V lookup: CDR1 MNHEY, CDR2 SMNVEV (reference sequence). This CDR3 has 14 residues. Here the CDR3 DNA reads TGTGCCAGCACTCCTCGAGGGGGCTTAGAGACCCAGTACTTC. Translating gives CASTPRGGLETQYF.

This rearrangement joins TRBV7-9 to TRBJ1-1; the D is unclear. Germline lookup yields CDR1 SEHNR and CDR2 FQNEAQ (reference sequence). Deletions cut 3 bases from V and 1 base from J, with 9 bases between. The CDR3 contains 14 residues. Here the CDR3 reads CASSFSVKNTEAFF. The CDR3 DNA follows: TGTGCCAGCAGCTTTTCAGTAAAGAACACTGAAGCTTTCTTT. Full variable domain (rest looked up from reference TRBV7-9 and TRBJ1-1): DTGVSQNPRHKITKRGQNVTFRCDPISEHNRLYWYRQTLGQGPEFLTYFQNEAQLEKSRLLSDRFSAERPKGSFSTLEIQRTEQGDSAMYLCASSFSVKNTEAFFGQGTRLTVV.

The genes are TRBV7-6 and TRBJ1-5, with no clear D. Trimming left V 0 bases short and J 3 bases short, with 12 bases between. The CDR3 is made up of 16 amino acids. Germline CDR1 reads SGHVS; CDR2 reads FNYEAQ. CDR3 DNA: TGTGCCAGCAGCTTAGCGCCCAGGCAGGACAATCAGCCCCAGCATTTT. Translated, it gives CASSLAPRQDNQPQHF.

The CDR3: CAWSLGAMNTEAFF. Written as DNA, the CDR3 is TGTGCCTGGAGCCTAGGGGCCATGAACACTGAAGCTTTCTTT. This sequence joins TRBV30 and TRBJ1-1; perhaps TRBD1 as D (5 bases). The length of the CDR3 is 14 residues. Looked up from germline, CDR1 is GTSNPN and CDR2 is SVGIG (reference sequence). V was pared by 3 bases and J by 0 bases, with 11 bases between.

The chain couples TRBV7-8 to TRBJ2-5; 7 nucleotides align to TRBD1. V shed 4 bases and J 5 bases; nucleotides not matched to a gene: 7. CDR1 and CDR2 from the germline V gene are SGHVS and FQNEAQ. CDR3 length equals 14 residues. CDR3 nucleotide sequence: TGTGCCAGCAGCTCAACAGGGGTCCGGGAGACCCAGTACTTC. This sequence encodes CASSSTGVRETQYF.

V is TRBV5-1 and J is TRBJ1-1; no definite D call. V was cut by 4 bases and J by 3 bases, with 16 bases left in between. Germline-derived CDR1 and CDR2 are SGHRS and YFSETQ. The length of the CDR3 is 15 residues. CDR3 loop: CASSLGSGIYTEAFF. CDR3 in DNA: TGCGCCAGCAGCCTGGGAAGCGGGATCTACACTGAAGCTTTCTTT.

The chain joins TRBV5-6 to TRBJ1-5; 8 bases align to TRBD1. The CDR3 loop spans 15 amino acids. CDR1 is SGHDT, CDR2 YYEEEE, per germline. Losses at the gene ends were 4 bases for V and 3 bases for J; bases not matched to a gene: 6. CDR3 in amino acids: CASSLGQGTNQPQHF. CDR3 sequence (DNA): TGTGCCAGCAGCCTCGGACAGGGTACCAATCAGCCCCAGCATTTT.

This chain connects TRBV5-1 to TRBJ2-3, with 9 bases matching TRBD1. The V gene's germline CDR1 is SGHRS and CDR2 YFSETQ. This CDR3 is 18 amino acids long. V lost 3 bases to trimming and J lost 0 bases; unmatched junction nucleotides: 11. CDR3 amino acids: CASSYWGQGESSTDTQYF. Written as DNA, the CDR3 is TGCGCCAGCAGCTACTGGGGACAGGGAGAATCTAGCACAGATACGCAGTATTTT.

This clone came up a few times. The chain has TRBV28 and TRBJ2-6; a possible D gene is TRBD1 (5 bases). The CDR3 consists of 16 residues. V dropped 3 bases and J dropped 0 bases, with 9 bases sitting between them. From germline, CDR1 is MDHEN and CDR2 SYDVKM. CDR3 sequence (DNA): TGTGCCAGCAGTTTCGACAGCACCTCTGGGGCCAACGTCCTGACTTTC. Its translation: CASSFDSTSGANVLTF.

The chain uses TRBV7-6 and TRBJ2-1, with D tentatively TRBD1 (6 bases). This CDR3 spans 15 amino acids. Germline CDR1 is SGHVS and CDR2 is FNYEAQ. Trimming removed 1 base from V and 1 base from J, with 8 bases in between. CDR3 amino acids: CASSLGGGSYNEQFF. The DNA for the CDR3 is TGTGCCAGCAGCTTAGGAGGGGGTTCCTACAATGAGCAGTTCTTC.

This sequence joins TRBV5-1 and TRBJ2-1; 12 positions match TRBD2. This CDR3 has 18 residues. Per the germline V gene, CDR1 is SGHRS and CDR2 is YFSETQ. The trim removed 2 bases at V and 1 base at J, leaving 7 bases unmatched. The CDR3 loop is CASSFSTSGRKSYNEQFF. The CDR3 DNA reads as TGCGCCAGCAGCTTCAGTACTAGCGGGAGGAAGTCCTACAATGAGCAGTTCTTC.

In DNA, the CDR3 is TGTGCCAGCAGTGAAGGACAGGGGGGCAATCAGCCCCAGCATTTT. It is translated as CASSEGQGGNQPQHF. V is TRBV2 and J is TRBJ1-5; 9 positions match TRBD1. CDR1 is SNHLY, CDR2 FYNNEI, per germline. After removal of 1 base from V and 2 bases from J, the junction contained 0 bases not matched to a gene. CDR3 length equals 15 residues.

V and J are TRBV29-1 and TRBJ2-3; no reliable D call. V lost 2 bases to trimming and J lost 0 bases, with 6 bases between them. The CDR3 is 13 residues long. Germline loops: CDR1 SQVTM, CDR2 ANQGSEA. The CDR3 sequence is CSVETQSTDTQYF. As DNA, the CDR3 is TGCAGCGTTGAAACGCAGAGCACAGATACGCAGTATTTT.

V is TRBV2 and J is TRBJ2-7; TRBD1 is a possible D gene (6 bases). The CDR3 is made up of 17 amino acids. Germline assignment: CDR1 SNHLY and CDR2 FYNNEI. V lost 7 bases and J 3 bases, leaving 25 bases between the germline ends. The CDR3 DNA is TGTGCCAGCATTCCCGTAACCCCGGGACACCGAGTCTACGAGCAGTACTTC. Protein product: CASIPVTPGHRVYEQYF.